This TCR beta chain was captured in a study of blood T cell repertoires in COVID-19. Each participant's cohort was designated according to participant-reported clinical history. This clone was seen more than once but under ten times. The table came from immunoSEQ multiplex PCR; TCRdb's copy has only in-frame clones and leaves some out. The data show about 370,000 clones, roughly 90% seen once. The receptor was isolated from a middle-aged woman who had been exposed to COVID-19. The material sequenced was PBMCs or T cells enriched from blood (not recorded which).

The CDR3 bases are TGTGCCAGTACTGTGACAGGGCTAAATCAGCCCCAGCATTTT. It is translated as CASTVTGLNQPQHF. The V call is TRBV19, the J call TRBJ1-5, with 7 positions matching TRBD1. The CDR3 sequence is 14 residues long. Unmatched junction bases numbered 7, after V lost 7 bases and J lost 4 bases. Germline V gene lookup returns CDR1 LNHDA and CDR2 SQIVND (reference sequence).